The 30 T cell receptor beta chains reported below all come from one sample, sequenced in a study of early T cells in non-severe SARS-CoV-2 infection. TCRdb re-called the 5' RACE reads with MiXCR, one entry per CDR3 protein. This table has 25,000 to 30,000 distinct CDR3 sequences, approximately 6.6% appearing once. Sample: whole blood, taken at baseline. The receptors come from an adult who was a healthcare worker with PCR-confirmed SARS-CoV-2 infection or an uninfected control (not recorded which).

The CDR3: CAIRGGNIQYF. The CDR3 bases are TGTGCCATCAGAGGGGGAAACATTCAGTACTTC. The gene calls are TRBV10-3 and TRBJ2-4; tentative D call: TRBD1 (6 bases). V was shortened by 6 bases and J by 6 bases, with 6 bases between the two germline ends. The CDR3 is 11 amino acids. Germline CDR1 is ENHRY and CDR2 is SYGVKD.

The rearrangement joins TRBV5-4 to TRBJ2-3; D ambiguous. V dropped 0 bases and J dropped 7 bases, with 3 bases sitting between them. The CDR3 is 11 amino acids. Germline CDR1 and CDR2: SGHNT and YYREEE (reference sequence). The CDR3 loop reads CASSLGYTQYF. In DNA form, the CDR3 reads TGTGCCAGCAGCTTGGGCTATACGCAGTATTTT.

This clonotype was counted ten times or more. This chain joins TRBV10-3 and TRBJ2-3; D not certain. V lost 6 bases and J lost 0, with 4 bases in between. The CDR3 totals 12 residues. Germline V gene sequence: CDR1 ENHRY, CDR2 SYGVKD. The CDR3 protein is CAISGSTDTQYF. CDR3 bases: TGTGCCATCAGCGGTAGCACAGATACGCAGTATTTT.

This clonotype was detected ten times or more. V and J are TRBV25-1 and TRBJ2-3; D unresolved. V lost 3 bases and J lost 0, with 10 bases in between. CDR3 length: 15 amino acids. CDR1 is MGHDK and CDR2 is SYGVNS in the germline V gene. In nucleotides, the CDR3 is TGTGCCAGCAGTGATGAGGCCTGGAGCACAGATACGCAGTATTTT. Amino acid sequence: CASSDEAWSTDTQYF.

V is TRBV25-1 and J is TRBJ2-5, with D possibly being TRBD2 (6 bases). Per the germline V gene, CDR1 is MGHDK and CDR2 is SYGVNS. The CDR3 is 14 residues long. Trimming cost V 5 bases and J 1 base, with 11 bases left between them. CDR3 DNA sequence: TGTGCCAGCAGTTGGGGAGCGGGCCAAGAGACCCAGTACTTC. Amino acids: CASSWGAGQETQYF.

This clonotype was counted ten times or more. The J gene is TRBJ2-1, the V gene TRBV7-3; the match to TRBD2 covers 11 bases. The CDR3 is 19 amino acids. The ends lost 5 bases at V and 0 bases at J; junction bases unmatched: 12. The V gene's germline CDR1 is SGHTA and CDR2 FQGTGA. CDR3 DNA: TGTGCCAGCAGCCCCTCCCCCAGACTAGCGGGAAGCTCCTACAATGAGCAGTTCTTC. Translation: CASSPSPRLAGSSYNEQFF.

This clonotype occurred many times. The rearrangement joins TRBV10-3 to TRBJ2-7, with unresolved D. V was shortened by 4 bases and J by 0 bases, with 7 bases between the two germline ends. The CDR3 sequence is 13 residues long. CDR1 is ENHRY and CDR2 is SYGVKD in the germline V gene. The CDR3, as DNA: TGTGCCATCAGTGGACAACCCTCCTACGAGCAGTACTTC. The encoded protein is CAISGQPSYEQYF.

The table lists this clonotype with a few counts. The chain carries TRBV20-1 and TRBJ2-1; TRBD2 aligns across 10 bases. The CDR3 consists of 14 residues. In germline, CDR1 is DFQATT, CDR2 SNEGSKA (reference sequence). Losses at the gene ends were 6 bases for V and 5 bases for J; bases not matched to a gene: 7. The CDR3 nucleotides are TGCAGTGCCCTACCCGGGACTAGCGACAATGAGCAGTTCTTC. This gives the protein CSALPGTSDNEQFF.

This clonotype was observed at least ten times. V is TRBV28 and J is TRBJ2-7; no clear D. Germline V CDR1 and CDR2: MDHEN, SYDVKM. The V gene lost 7 bases and the J gene lost 3 bases, with 19 bases spanning the gap. The CDR3 length is 15 residues. The CDR3 region is CASTGAAERDYEQYF. CDR3 coding DNA: TGTGCCAGCACTGGTGCGGCAGAAAGAGACTACGAGCAGTACTTC.

This clonotype came up many times. The chain carries TRBV12-3 or TRBV12-4 and TRBJ2-5; TRBD1 might be the D (6 bases). This CDR3 is 14 amino acids long. Trimming took 2 bases from V and 8 from J, leaving 15 bases between them. The CDR3 DNA reads TGTGCCAGCAGTTTAAACAGGGCCCTAAGTACCCAGTACTTC. Protein sequence: CASSLNRALSTQYF.

The chain employs TRBV12-3 or TRBV12-4 and TRBJ2-6; D is unresolved. This CDR3 contains 14 residues. V lost 5 bases and J lost 4, with 9 bases in between. The CDR3 sequence is CASSPLSGANVLTF. The CDR3 region has the DNA TGTGCCAGCAGTCCCCTTTCCGGGGCCAACGTCCTGACTTTC.

This clonotype has more than one count but fewer than ten. The chain recombines TRBV12-3 or TRBV12-4 with TRBJ2-6; D not resolved. The V gene lost 4 bases and the J gene lost 0 bases, with 7 bases spanning the gap. The CDR3 totals 15 residues. The CDR3 nucleotides are TGTGCCAGCAGTTCCCCGACCTCTGGGGCCAACGTCCTGACTTTC. Protein product: CASSSPTSGANVLTF.

This clonotype was seen many times. An end of the junction differs from the germline gene, which may be a read error. The rearrangement links TRBV5-4 to TRBJ2-2; 7 bases agree with TRBD1. Germline assignment: CDR1 SGHNT and CDR2 YYREEE (reference sequence). The CDR3 has 15 residues. The chain's CDR3 is CASSLGRGNAGELFF. The CDR3 DNA reads TGTGCCAGCAGCTTGGGCAGGGGGAACGCCGGGGAGCTGTTTTTT.

The chain joins TRBV4-2 to TRBJ2-1; tentative D call: TRBD1 (6 bases). Trimming cost V 1 base and J 0 bases, with 10 bases left between them. In germline, CDR1 is LGHNA, CDR2 YNFKEQ. The CDR3 has 16 amino acids. The CDR3 DNA reads as TGTGCCAGCAGCCAAGCAGGGGTGAACTCCTACAATGAGCAGTTCTTC. The encoded protein is CASSQAGVNSYNEQFF.

This clonotype has ten or more counts. The rearrangement joins TRBV6-6 to TRBJ1-5, with 11 positions matching TRBD1. Germline loops: CDR1 MNHNY, CDR2 SVGAGI (reference sequence). V was clipped by 8 bases and J by 6 bases; unmatched bases: 6. The CDR3 consists of 14 residues. This CDR3 is CASCGTGGIQPQHF. Here the CDR3 DNA reads TGTGCCAGCTGCGGGACAGGGGGTATTCAGCCCCAGCATTTT.

The table lists this clonotype with many counts. V is TRBV5-1 and J is TRBJ2-1; the match to TRBD2 covers 7 bases. Germline V gene sequence: CDR1 SGHRS, CDR2 YFSETQ. V lost 0 bases to trimming and J lost 0 bases; unmatched junction nucleotides: 6. This CDR3 contains 17 residues. The CDR3 here is CASSLGTRLSSYNEQFF. The CDR3 bases are TGCGCCAGCAGCTTGGGGACTAGGCTAAGCTCCTACAATGAGCAGTTCTTC.

This clonotype was counted ten times or more. The V call is TRBV7-6, the J call TRBJ2-3, with D perhaps being TRBD1 or TRBD2 (6 bases each). V was shortened by 1 base and J by 4 bases, with 12 bases between the two germline ends. This CDR3 comprises 15 residues. The germline gives CDR1 SGHVS, CDR2 FNYEAQ. Here the CDR3 reads CASSLVGGGADTQYF. The CDR3 nucleotides read TGTGCCAGCAGCTTAGTCGGGGGCGGAGCAGATACGCAGTATTTT.

The sample holds a few counts of this clonotype. V is TRBV7-2 and J is TRBJ1-5, with D possibly TRBD1 on 5 matching bases. Germline assignment: CDR1 SGHTA and CDR2 FQGNSA. The CDR3 spans 13 residues. Trimming shortened V by 1 base and J by 12 bases, and 13 bases separated the two germline ends. CDR3 in DNA: TGTGCCAGCAGCTTAGAGAGGGGCGGTGGCCAGCATTTT. It translates to CASSLERGGGQHF.

This clonotype has ten or more counts. The chain has TRBV20-1 and TRBJ2-2; 8 nucleotides align to TRBD1. Trimming took 6 bases from V and 5 from J; bases not matched to a gene: 5. The germline V gene has CDR1 DFQATT and CDR2 SNEGSKA (reference sequence). The CDR3 spans 13 residues. The CDR3 spells CSAEGQETGELFF. In DNA, the CDR3 is TGCAGTGCAGAGGGACAGGAGACCGGGGAGCTGTTTTTT.

The chain links TRBV5-5 to TRBJ2-4; D uncertain. Germline CDR1 and CDR2: SGHKS and YYEKEE (reference sequence). Trimming removed 2 bases from V and 12 bases from J, with 9 bases in between. The CDR3 runs to 11 residues. For the CDR3, the DNA is TGTGCCAGCAGCTTTCAGGCAGATCAGTACTTC. Encoded protein: CASSFQADQYF.

This clonotype occurred many times. The chain joins TRBV7-2 to TRBJ1-2; D ambiguous. This CDR3 is built from 15 residues. Germline V gives CDR1 SGHTA, CDR2 FQGNSA. V was cut by 3 bases and J by 0 bases, with 11 bases left in between. For the CDR3, the DNA is TGTGCCAGCAGCTTGGATGTGTTTTCTAACTATGGCTACACCTTC. It specifies CASSLDVFSNYGYTF.

As regards this clonotype: This could be a read error, since a much larger clone is one nucleotide away. Here the CDR3 reads CASSPRDTGRGGYTF. CDR3 in DNA: TGTGCCAGCAGCCCCCGGGACACCGGAAGGGGAGGCTACACCTTC. The V call is TRBV13, the J call TRBJ1-2; maybe TRBD1 (6 bases). The germline CDR1 and CDR2 sequences are PRHDT and FYEKMQ (reference sequence). The CDR3 loop spans 15 amino acids. V was clipped by 5 bases and J by 8 bases, with 21 bases between them.

This clonotype was observed many times. The V gene is TRBV7-2, the J gene TRBJ1-1; 8 bases align to TRBD1. The germline V gene has CDR1 SGHTA and CDR2 FQGNSA. The CDR3 sequence is 15 residues long. V lost 2 bases and J lost 0; bases outside the gene matches: 2. The CDR3 DNA sequence: TGTGCCAGCAGCTTAAACAGGGGGTTGAACACTGAAGCTTTCTTT. It encodes CASSLNRGLNTEAFF.

The table lists this clonotype with a few counts. This sequence joins TRBV5-1 and TRBJ2-3; TRBD2 aligns across 8 bases. Germline V gene sequence: CDR1 SGHRS, CDR2 YFSETQ. With V trimmed by 4 bases and J by 1 base, 14 bases remained unmatched. CDR3 length: 18 amino acids. The CDR3 DNA is TGCGCCAGCAGCACGACCCCCCACTCAGCGGGGGGCACAGATACGCAGTATTTT. This sequence encodes CASSTTPHSAGGTDTQYF.

The genes are TRBV2 and TRBJ1-2; maybe TRBD1 (5 bases). V was clipped by 7 bases and J by 4 bases, with 19 bases between them. This CDR3 is built from 15 residues. Per the germline V gene, CDR1 is SNHLY and CDR2 is FYNNEI. The CDR3: CASTLRPLGAYGYTF. The CDR3 DNA follows: TGTGCCAGCACACTGAGGCCCCTAGGGGCCTATGGCTACACCTTC.

Many counts were recorded for this clonotype. The V and J genes are TRBV20-1 and TRBJ2-7; possibly TRBD1 for D (6 bases). Germline assignment: CDR1 DFQATT and CDR2 SNEGSKA (reference sequence). Trimming removed 5 bases from V and 3 bases from J, with 14 bases in between. The CDR3 extends over 13 amino acids. CDR3 DNA: TGCAGTGCTTCTCGACAGGCGGGCTACGAGCAGTACTTC. The encoded protein is CSASRQAGYEQYF.

This clonotype was counted a few times. Compared with germline, one end of the junction differs, possibly owing to a read error. The chain has TRBV7-7 and TRBJ2-5, with 9 bases aligning to TRBD1. The CDR3 loop spans 16 amino acids. The V gene's germline CDR1 is SSHAT and CDR2 FNYEAQ (reference sequence). CDR3 residues: CASSPSPGQGRETQYF. The DNA of the CDR3 is TGTGCTAGCAGCCCGTCGCCGGGACAGGGTCGAGAGACCCAGTACTTC.

This clonotype was found many times. The chain's CDR3 is CASSQGVSSGYEQYF. The CDR3 DNA follows: TGCGCCAGCAGCCAAGGTGTAAGTTCAGGGTACGAGCAGTACTTC. This chain joins TRBV4-3 and TRBJ2-7; D might be TRBD1 (5 bases). V was shortened by 1 base and J by 4 bases, with 14 bases between the two germline ends. Germline assignment: CDR1 LGHNA and CDR2 YSLEER. This CDR3 contains 15 residues.

This clonotype was counted ten times or more. The chain combines TRBV24-1 with TRBJ2-1; 7 bases fit TRBD1. This CDR3 has 18 residues. Germline assignment: CDR1 KGHDR and CDR2 SFDVKD. Losses at the gene ends were 2 bases for V and 0 bases for J; bases not matched to a gene: 9. The CDR3 sequence is CATSDSPRDSFSYNEQFF. The CDR3 DNA follows: TGTGCCACCAGTGATTCCCCCAGGGACAGCTTCTCCTACAATGAGCAGTTCTTC.

This clonotype was seen at least ten times. The chain links TRBV6-1 to TRBJ2-5; D possibly uses TRBD1 or TRBD2 (6 bases each). The V end lost 10 bases, the J end lost 3 bases, and 27 bases lay between the germline ends. CDR3 length: 17 amino acids. The germline CDR1 and CDR2 sequences are MNHNS and SASEGT. CDR3 sequence reads: CAINKGGRRELEETQYF. The DNA of the CDR3 is TGTGCCATCAACAAGGGGGGCCGTCGAGAGTTGGAAGAGACCCAGTACTTC.